The source of this T cell receptor beta chain is a study of Ad26.COV2.S vaccination and SARS-CoV-2 variants. Sample treatment: 15 to 20 received Ad26.COV2.S at low or high dose, single or two shots; 5 received placebo; per-sample allocation not given. The samples date from day 63 after the first vaccine or placebo injection. This adult donor, from Boston, was 18-55 years old. Vaccination used an Ad26 vector expressing Wuhan-strain SARS-CoV-2 spike. Some clones are missing from TCRdb's copy, which holds only in-frame ones; the method was immunoSEQ multiplex PCR. Of around 270,000 clones listed, roughly nine tenths are singletons. The V end lost 0 bases, the J end lost 4 bases, and 11 bases lay between the germline ends. This CDR3 is 14 amino acids long. The germline CDR1 and CDR2 sequences are GTSNPN and SVGIG (reference sequence).

V is TRBV30 and J is TRBJ2-3; the D is unclear. This TCR derives from a person aged 18-65 years who received the Ad26.COV2.S COVID-19 vaccine or a placebo. This specimen consisted of peripheral blood, obtained in a trial of Ad26.COV2.S vaccine versus placebo. This CDR3 reads CAWSVMGYPDTQYF. The CDR3 DNA follows: TGTGCCTGGAGTGTAATGGGGTATCCAGATACGCAGTATTTT.